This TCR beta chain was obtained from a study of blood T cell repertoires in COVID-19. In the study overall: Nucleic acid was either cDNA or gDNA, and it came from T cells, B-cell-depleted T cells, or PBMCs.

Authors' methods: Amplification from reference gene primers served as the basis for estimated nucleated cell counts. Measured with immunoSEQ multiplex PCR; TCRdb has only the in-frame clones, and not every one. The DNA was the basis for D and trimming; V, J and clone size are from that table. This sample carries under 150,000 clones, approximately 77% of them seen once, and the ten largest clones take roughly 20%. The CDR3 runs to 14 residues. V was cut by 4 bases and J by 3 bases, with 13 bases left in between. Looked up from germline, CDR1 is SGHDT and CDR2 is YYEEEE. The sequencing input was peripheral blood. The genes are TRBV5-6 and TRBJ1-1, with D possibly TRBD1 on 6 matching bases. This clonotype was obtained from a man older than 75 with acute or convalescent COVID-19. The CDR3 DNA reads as TGTGCCAGCAGCGGCAGGGGCGCCTACACTGAAGCTTTCTTT. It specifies CASSGRGAYTEAFF.